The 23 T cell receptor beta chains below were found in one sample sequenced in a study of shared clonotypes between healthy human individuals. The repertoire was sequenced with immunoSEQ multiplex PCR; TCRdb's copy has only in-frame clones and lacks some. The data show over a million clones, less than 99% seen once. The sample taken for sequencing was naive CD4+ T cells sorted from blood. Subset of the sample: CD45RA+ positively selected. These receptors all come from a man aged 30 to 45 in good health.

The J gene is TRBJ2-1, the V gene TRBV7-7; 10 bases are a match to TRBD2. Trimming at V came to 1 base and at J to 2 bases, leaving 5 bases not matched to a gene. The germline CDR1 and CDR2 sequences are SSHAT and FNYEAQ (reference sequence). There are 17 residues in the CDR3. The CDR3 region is CASSLGLGLAAYNEQFF. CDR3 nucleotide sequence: TGTGCCAGCAGCTTAGGTCTAGGACTAGCGGCCTACAATGAGCAGTTCTTC.

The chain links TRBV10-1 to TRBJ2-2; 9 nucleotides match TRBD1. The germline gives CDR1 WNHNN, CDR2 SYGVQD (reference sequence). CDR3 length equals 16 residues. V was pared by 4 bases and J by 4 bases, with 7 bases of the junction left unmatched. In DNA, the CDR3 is TGCGCCAGCAGTGCCTCCGGGACAGGGTTCACCGGGGAGCTGTTTTTT. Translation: CASSASGTGFTGELFF.

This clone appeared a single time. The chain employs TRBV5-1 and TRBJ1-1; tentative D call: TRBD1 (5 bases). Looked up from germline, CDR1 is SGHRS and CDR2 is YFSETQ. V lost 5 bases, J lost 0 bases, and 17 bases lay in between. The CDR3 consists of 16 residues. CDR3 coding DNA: TGCGCCAGCAGATGGGAGCAGGGAAGAGTGAACACTGAAGCTTTCTTT. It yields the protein CASRWEQGRVNTEAFF.

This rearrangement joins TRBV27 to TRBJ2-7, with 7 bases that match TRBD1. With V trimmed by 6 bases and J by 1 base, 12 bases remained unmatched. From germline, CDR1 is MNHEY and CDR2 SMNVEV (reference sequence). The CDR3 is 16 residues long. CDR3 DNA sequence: TGTGCCAGCAGACAACCCTCCGGGACAGTATCCTACGAGCAGTACTTC. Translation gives CASRQPSGTVSYEQYF.

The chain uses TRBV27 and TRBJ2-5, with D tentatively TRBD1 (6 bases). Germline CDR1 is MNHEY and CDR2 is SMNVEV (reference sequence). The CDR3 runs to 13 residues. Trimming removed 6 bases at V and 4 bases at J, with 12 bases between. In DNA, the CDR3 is TGTGCCAGCAGACCCCTGACAGGAGAGACCCAGTACTTC. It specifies CASRPLTGETQYF.

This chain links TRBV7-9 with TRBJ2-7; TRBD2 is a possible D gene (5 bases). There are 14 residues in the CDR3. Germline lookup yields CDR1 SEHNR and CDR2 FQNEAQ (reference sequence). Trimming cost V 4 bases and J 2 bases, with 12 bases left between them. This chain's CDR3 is CASSSQRITYEQYF. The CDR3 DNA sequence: TGTGCCAGCAGCTCCCAGCGGATAACCTACGAGCAGTACTTC.

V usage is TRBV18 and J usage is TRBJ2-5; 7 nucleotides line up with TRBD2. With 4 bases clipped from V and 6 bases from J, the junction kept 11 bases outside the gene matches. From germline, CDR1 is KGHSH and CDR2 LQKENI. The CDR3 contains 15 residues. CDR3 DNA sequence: TGTGCCAGCTCACTCTCCCTAGCGGACGGGCAGACCCAGTACTTC. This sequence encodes CASSLSLADGQTQYF.

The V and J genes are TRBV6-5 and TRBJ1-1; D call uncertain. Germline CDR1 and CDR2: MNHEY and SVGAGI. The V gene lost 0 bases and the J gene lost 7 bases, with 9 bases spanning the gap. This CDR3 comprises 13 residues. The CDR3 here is CASSYSYGNEAFF. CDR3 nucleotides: TGTGCCAGCAGTTACTCGTACGGGAATGAAGCTTTCTTT.

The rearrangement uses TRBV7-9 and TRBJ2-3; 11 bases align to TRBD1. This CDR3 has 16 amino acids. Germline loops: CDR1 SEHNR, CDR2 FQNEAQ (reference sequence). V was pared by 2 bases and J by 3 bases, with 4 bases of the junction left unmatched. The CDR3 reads CASSLLGQGVTDTQYF. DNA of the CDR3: TGTGCCAGCAGCTTATTGGGACAGGGGGTAACAGATACGCAGTATTTT.

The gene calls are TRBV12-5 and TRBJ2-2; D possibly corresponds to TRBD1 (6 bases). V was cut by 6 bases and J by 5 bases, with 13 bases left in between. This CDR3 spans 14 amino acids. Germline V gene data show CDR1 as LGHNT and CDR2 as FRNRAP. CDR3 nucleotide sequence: TGTGCTAGTGGCCTCAGGGGTGGTACCGGGGAGCTGTTTTTT. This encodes CASGLRGGTGELFF.

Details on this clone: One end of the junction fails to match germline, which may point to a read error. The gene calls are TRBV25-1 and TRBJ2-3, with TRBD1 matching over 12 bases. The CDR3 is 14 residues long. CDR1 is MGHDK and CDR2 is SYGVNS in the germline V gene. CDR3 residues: CASAGTGGTDTQYF. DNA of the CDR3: TGTGCCAGCGCCGGGACAGGGGGCACCGATACGCAGTATTTT. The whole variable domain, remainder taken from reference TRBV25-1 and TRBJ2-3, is EADIYQTPRYLVIGTGKKITLECSQTMGHDKMYWYQQDPGMELHLIHYSYGVNSTEKGDLSSESTVSRIRTEHFPLTLESARPSHTSQYLCASAGTGGTDTQYFGPGTRLTVL.

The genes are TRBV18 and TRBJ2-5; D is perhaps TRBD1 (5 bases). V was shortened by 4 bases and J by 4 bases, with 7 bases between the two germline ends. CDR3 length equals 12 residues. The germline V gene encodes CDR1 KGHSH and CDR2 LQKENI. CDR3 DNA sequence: TGTGCCAGCTCACTAGGGGCAGAGACCCAGTACTTC. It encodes CASSLGAETQYF.

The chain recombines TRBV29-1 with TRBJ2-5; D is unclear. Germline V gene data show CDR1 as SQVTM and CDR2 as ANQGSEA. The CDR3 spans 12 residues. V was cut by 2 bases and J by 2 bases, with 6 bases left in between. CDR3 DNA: TGCAGCGTTGAAACAGAACAAGAGACCCAGTACTTC. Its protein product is CSVETEQETQYF.

Written as DNA, the CDR3 is TGTGCCAGCACGGAGAACACTGAAGCTTTCTTT. Its translation is CASTENTEAFF. V is TRBV25-1 and J is TRBJ1-1, with unresolved D. Germline CDR1 reads MGHDK; CDR2 reads SYGVNS. V lost 7 bases, J lost 1 base, and 4 bases lay in between. The CDR3 covers 11 residues.

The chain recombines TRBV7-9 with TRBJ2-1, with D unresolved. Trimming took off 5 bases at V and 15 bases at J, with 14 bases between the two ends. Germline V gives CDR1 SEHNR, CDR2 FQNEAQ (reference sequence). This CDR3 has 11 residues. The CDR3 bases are TGTGCCAGCAGCCTTGGAGACATGGGGTTCTTC. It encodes CASSLGDMGFF. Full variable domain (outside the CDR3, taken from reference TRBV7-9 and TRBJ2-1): DTGVSQNPRHKITKRGQNVTFRCDPISEHNRLYWYRQTLGQGPEFLTYFQNEAQLEKSRLLSDRFSAERPKGSFSTLEIQRTEQGDSAMYLCASSLGDMGFFGPGTRLTVL.

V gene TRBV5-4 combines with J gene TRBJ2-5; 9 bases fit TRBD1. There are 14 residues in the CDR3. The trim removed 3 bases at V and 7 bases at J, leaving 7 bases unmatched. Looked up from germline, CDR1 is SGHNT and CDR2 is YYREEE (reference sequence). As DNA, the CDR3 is TGTGCCAGCAGCTCAGGGACAGGGTGGGGGACCCAGTACTTC. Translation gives CASSSGTGWGTQYF.

The CDR3 DNA sequence: TGTGCCAGCAGACTAACCGCGAAGGGGGGGAGTACGCAGTATTTT. Translation gives CASRLTAKGGSTQYF. The chain couples TRBV25-1 to TRBJ2-3; D is possibly TRBD2 (7 bases). V was clipped by 6 bases and J by 8 bases, with 21 bases between them. CDR1 and CDR2 (germline): MGHDK, SYGVNS. This CDR3 is 15 amino acids long.

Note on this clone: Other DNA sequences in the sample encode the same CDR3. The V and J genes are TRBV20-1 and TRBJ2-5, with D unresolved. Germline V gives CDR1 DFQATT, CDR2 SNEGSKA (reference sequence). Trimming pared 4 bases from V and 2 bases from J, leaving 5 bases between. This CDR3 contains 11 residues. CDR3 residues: CSATRQETQYF. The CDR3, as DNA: TGCAGTGCTACTCGGCAAGAGACCCAGTACTTC.

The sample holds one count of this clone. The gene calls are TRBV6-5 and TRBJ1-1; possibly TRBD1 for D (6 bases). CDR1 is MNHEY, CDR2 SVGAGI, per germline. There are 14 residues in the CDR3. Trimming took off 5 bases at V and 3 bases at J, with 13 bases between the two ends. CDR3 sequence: CASSRQQGHTEAFF. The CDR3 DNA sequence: TGTGCCAGCAGTCGGCAACAGGGTCACACTGAAGCTTTCTTT.

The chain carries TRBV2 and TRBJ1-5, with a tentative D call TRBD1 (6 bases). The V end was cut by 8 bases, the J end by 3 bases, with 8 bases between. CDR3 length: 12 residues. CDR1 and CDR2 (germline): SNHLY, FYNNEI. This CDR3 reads CASGQHNQPQHF. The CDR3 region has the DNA TGTGCCAGCGGACAGCACAATCAGCCCCAGCATTTT.

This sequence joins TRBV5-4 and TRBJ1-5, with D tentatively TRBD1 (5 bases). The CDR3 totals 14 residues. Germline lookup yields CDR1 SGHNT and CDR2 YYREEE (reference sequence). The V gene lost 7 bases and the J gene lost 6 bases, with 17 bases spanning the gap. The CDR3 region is CASEMGGASQPQHF. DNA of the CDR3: TGTGCCAGCGAAATGGGAGGGGCCAGTCAGCCCCAGCATTTT.

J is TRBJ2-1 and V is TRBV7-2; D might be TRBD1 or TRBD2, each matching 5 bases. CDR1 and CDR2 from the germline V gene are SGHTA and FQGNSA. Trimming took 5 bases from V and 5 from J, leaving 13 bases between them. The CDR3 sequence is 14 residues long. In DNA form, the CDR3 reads TGTGCCAGCAGCCGGGACGTAGTTGACAATGAGCAGTTCTTC. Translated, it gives CASSRDVVDNEQFF.

The CDR3, as DNA: TGTGCCAGCAGTTCTGTCGCAGTCAACACTGAAGCTTTCTTT. As protein: CASSSVAVNTEAFF. The V and J genes are TRBV6-5 and TRBJ1-1, with no clear D. There are 14 residues in the CDR3. CDR1 is MNHEY and CDR2 is SVGAGI in the germline V gene. V was clipped by 4 bases and J by 2 bases, with 11 bases between them.